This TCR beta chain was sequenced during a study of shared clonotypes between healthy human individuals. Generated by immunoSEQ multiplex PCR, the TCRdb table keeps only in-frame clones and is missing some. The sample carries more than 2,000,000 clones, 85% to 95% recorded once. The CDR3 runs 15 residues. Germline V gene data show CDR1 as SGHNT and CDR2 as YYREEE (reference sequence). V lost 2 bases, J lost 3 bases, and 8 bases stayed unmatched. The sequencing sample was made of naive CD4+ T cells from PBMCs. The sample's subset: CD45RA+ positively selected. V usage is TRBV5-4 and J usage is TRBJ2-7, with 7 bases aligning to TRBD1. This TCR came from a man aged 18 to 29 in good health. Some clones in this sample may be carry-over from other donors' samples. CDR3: CASSFPGTANYEQYF. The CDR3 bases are TGTGCCAGCAGCTTCCCCGGGACAGCTAACTACGAGCAGTACTTC. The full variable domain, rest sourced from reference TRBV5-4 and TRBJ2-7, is ETGVTQSPTHLIKTRGQQVTLRCSSQSGHNTVSWYQQALGQGPQFIFQYYREEENGRGNFPPRFSGLQFPNYSSELNVNALELDDSALYLCASSFPGTANYEQYFGPGTRLTVT.